Below are 26 T cell receptor beta chains sequenced from a single sample in a study of T cell repertoires in cytomegalovirus infection. TCRdb analysed the reads with MiXCR anew, one entry per CDR3 protein. This table holds hundreds of thousands of distinct CDR3 sequences, roughly a sixth found once. Specimen: PBMCs. The receptors were sampled from a human donor in good health (CMV status not recorded). Some clones in this sample may be carry-over from other donors' samples.

This clonotype was counted a few times. The chain joins TRBV20-1 to TRBJ2-3, with D possibly TRBD1 on 8 matching bases. Trimming cost V 7 bases and J 6 bases, with 29 bases left between them. The CDR3 has 17 residues. Germline V CDR1 and CDR2: DFQATT, SNEGSKA (reference sequence). CDR3 coding DNA: TGCAGTGGGGAGGGGAAAGGACAGGGCGCCATCCTTGATACGCAGTATTTT. It encodes CSGEGKGQGAILDTQYF.

This clonotype has a handful of counts. Written as DNA, the CDR3 is TGCGCCAGCAGCCAAGTTAGCGGGGGGGCGGGTTGGCAGTTCTTC. Its translation is CASSQVSGGAGWQFF. V usage is TRBV4-1 and J usage is TRBJ2-1; TRBD2 matches 11 bases. The CDR3 loop spans 15 amino acids. Germline V lookup: CDR1 MGHRA, CDR2 YSYEKL. With 1 base clipped from V and 12 bases from J, the junction kept 8 bases outside the gene matches.

This clonotype was detected a few times. The chain joins TRBV6-1 to TRBJ1-6, with 9 bases that match TRBD1. Germline lookup yields CDR1 MNHNS and CDR2 SASEGT. This CDR3 spans 16 amino acids. V gave up 6 bases and J gave up 10 bases; unmatched junction bases: 13. CDR3 nucleotides: TGTGCCAGCAGGTACAGGAGGACAGGGGTTGAGTCACCCCTCCACTTT. Amino acids: CASRYRRTGVESPLHF.

In its sample, this clonotype was seen a few times. The rearrangement uses TRBV19 and TRBJ2-7; 9 positions agree with TRBD1. Unmatched junction bases numbered 8, after V lost 6 bases and J lost 2 bases. Germline V gene data show CDR1 as LNHDA and CDR2 as SQIVND (reference sequence). The CDR3 covers 15 residues. CDR3 protein: CASSAGTGSAYEQYF. CDR3 nucleotides: TGTGCCAGTAGCGCAGGGACAGGGAGTGCCTACGAGCAGTACTTC.

This clonotype appeared a few times. The chain is built from TRBV2 and TRBJ2-7; 10 bases are a match to TRBD1. CDR1 and CDR2 from the germline V gene are SNHLY and FYNNEI. This CDR3 region has 15 residues. The J segment lost 2 bases and the V segment lost 6 bases, leaving 7 bases of the junction unmatched. CDR3 DNA: TGTGCCAGCAGCCACGACAGGGGGCGAGCCTACGAGCAGTACTTC. Translation gives CASSHDRGRAYEQYF. Supplemented by reference TRBV2 and TRBJ2-7, the full variable domain reads EPEVTQTPSHQVTQMGQEVILRCVPISNHLYFYWYRQILGQKVEFLVSFYNNEISEKSEIFDDQFSVERPDGSNFTLKIRSTKLEDSAMYFCASSHDRGRAYEQYFGPGTRLTVT.

A few counts support this clonotype. V is TRBV7-2 and J is TRBJ2-2, with no clear D. The germline V gene has CDR1 SGHTA and CDR2 FQGNSA. Trimming removed 5 bases at V and 7 bases at J, with 11 bases between. The CDR3 has 13 residues. This chain's CDR3 is CASSVRLDGELFF. In nucleotides, the CDR3 is TGTGCCAGCAGCGTTAGACTGGACGGGGAGCTGTTTTTT.

As to this clonotype: This could be a read error, since a much larger clone is one nucleotide away. The rearrangement uses TRBV4-1 and TRBJ2-1; D possibly uses TRBD1 or TRBD2 (6 bases each). Germline CDR1 reads MGHRA; CDR2 reads YSYEKL. CDR3 length: 20 amino acids. CDR3 DNA: TGCGCCAGCAGCCAATATTCCAGAACAACCTGGGGGGCAAGTTTGAATGAGCAGATCTTC. This sequence encodes CASSQYSRTTWGASLNEQIF.

The rearrangement uses TRBV25-1 and TRBJ2-6; D unclear. This CDR3 has 13 residues. From germline, CDR1 is MGHDK and CDR2 SYGVNS. Trimming cost V 5 bases and J 4 bases, with 6 bases left between them. The CDR3 DNA sequence: TGTGCCAGCAGTAGGACCGGGGCCAACGTCCTGACTTTC. Its protein product is CASSRTGANVLTF.

This clonotype has a count of ten or more. The chain joins TRBV7-2 to TRBJ2-1; 8 bases line up with TRBD1. This CDR3 is built from 16 residues. The junction had 12 bases not matched to a gene; V was cut back by 5 bases and J by 6 bases. CDR1 and CDR2 (germline): SGHTA, FQGNSA. Here the CDR3 reads CASSPMGQAGGNEQFF. The DNA for the CDR3 is TGTGCCAGCAGCCCGATGGGACAGGCTGGGGGCAATGAGCAGTTCTTC.

This clonotype was seen only a few times. The chain uses TRBV20-1 and TRBJ2-3; D possibly corresponds to TRBD1 (6 bases). Germline-derived CDR1 and CDR2 are DFQATT and SNEGSKA (reference sequence). The CDR3 extends over 14 amino acids. Trimming stripped 3 bases from V and 6 bases from J, with 16 bases between. Written as DNA, the CDR3 is TGCAGTGCTAGGTTACAGGGCGGATGGGATACGCAGTATTTT. Amino acids: CSARLQGGWDTQYF.

This clonotype was seen a few times. The V and J genes are TRBV7-9 and TRBJ2-5; D possibly corresponds to TRBD2 (7 bases). This CDR3 comprises 14 residues. Trimming took 5 bases from V and 1 from J, leaving 11 bases between them. The germline V gene has CDR1 SEHNR and CDR2 FQNEAQ (reference sequence). The CDR3 is CASSSGTTQETQYF. The CDR3 bases are TGTGCCAGCAGCAGCGGGACAACCCAAGAGACCCAGTACTTC.

The rearrangement uses TRBV20-1 and TRBJ1-1, with 7 bases identical to TRBD1. CDR3 length: 17 residues. J gave up 1 base and V 0 bases, and 11 bases lay outside the gene matches. Germline CDR1 and CDR2: DFQATT and SNEGSKA (reference sequence). The CDR3 DNA follows: TGCAGTGCTAGAGATTGGTCCCATCCAGGGGGGAACACTGAAGCTTTCTTT. This codes for CSARDWSHPGGNTEAFF.

In its sample, this clonotype was seen many times. V usage is TRBV7-6 and J usage is TRBJ2-3; D perhaps matches TRBD1 (6 bases). This CDR3 comprises 14 residues. V was cut by 2 bases and J by 7 bases, with 13 bases left in between. Looked up from germline, CDR1 is SGHVS and CDR2 is FNYEAQ. This CDR3 reads CASSLLAGANTQYF. The CDR3 nucleotides read TGTGCCAGCAGCTTATTGGCAGGGGCAAATACGCAGTATTTT.

In this sample, this clonotype turned up many times. This chain uses TRBV7-2 with TRBJ1-4, with D maybe TRBD1 (6 bases). Trimming removed 5 bases from V and 0 bases from J, with 25 bases in between. Looked up from germline, CDR1 is SGHTA and CDR2 is FQGNSA. The CDR3 has 20 residues. The DNA of the CDR3 is TGTGCCAGCAGCACAAGAGCACGTCTTCGGACAGCTGCAACTAATGAAAAACTGTTTTTT. This gives the protein CASSTRARLRTAATNEKLFF.

This clonotype was detected only a few times. The gene calls are TRBV6-8 and TRBJ1-6; D call uncertain. Germline CDR1 is MNHGY and CDR2 is SAAAGT. V was trimmed by 3 bases and J by 10 bases, leaving 16 bases between them. CDR3 length equals 15 residues. For the CDR3, the DNA is TGTGCCAGCAGTTATGGGAGACACAAGGACTCACCCCTCCACTTT. It is translated as CASSYGRHKDSPLHF.

This clonotype has just a few counts. The chain uses TRBV20-1 and TRBJ1-2; TRBD1 aligns across 10 bases. Germline lookup yields CDR1 DFQATT and CDR2 SNEGSKA (reference sequence). The CDR3 is 13 residues long. The V and J ends lost 3 bases and 4 bases, in that order; junction bases with no gene match: 2. CDR3 loop: CSASRDRGYGYTF. CDR3 bases: TGCAGTGCTAGTAGGGACAGGGGCTATGGCTACACCTTC.

In its sample, this clonotype was seen many times. The rearrangement links TRBV4-1 to TRBJ1-1; TRBD1 is a possible D gene (5 bases). The V gene lost 1 base and the J gene lost 0 bases, with 15 bases spanning the gap. CDR3 size: 17 residues. Germline CDR1 and CDR2: MGHRA and YSYEKL. The CDR3 sequence: CASSQGFVRDLNTEAFF. The CDR3 DNA sequence: TGCGCCAGCAGCCAAGGGTTCGTACGGGACCTGAACACTGAAGCTTTCTTT.

This clonotype was detected ten times or more. The chain employs TRBV12-3 or TRBV12-4 and TRBJ2-3, with a tentative D call TRBD1 (5 bases). The CDR3 is 14 amino acids. V gave up 7 bases and J gave up 0 bases, with 11 bases separating them. The CDR3 loop reads CASTDRISTDTQYF. In DNA form, the CDR3 reads TGTGCCAGCACCGACAGAATAAGCACAGATACGCAGTATTTT.

This clonotype has more than one count but fewer than ten. The genes are TRBV7-6 and TRBJ2-7; 9 bases fit TRBD1. Germline CDR1 SGHVS, CDR2 FNYEAQ. The CDR3 extends over 15 amino acids. V lost 5 bases to trimming and J lost 5 bases; unmatched junction nucleotides: 10. CDR3 protein: CASSRSTGGINEQYF. In DNA form, the CDR3 reads TGTGCCAGCAGCAGATCGACAGGGGGAATTAACGAGCAGTACTTC.

V and J are TRBV12-3 or TRBV12-4 and TRBJ1-2, with 8 positions matching TRBD1. The ends lost 4 bases at V and 4 bases at J; junction bases unmatched: 8. The CDR3 contains 15 residues. The CDR3 sequence is CASSSQGTGVYGYTF. The DNA for the CDR3 is TGTGCCAGCAGTTCTCAGGGGACAGGAGTCTATGGCTACACCTTC.

This clonotype was observed at least ten times. The chain has TRBV6-1 and TRBJ1-4, with a tentative D call TRBD1 (5 bases). This CDR3 is built from 15 residues. Trimming shortened V by 0 bases and J by 4 bases, and 9 bases separated the two germline ends. Per the germline V gene, CDR1 is MNHNS and CDR2 is SASEGT. The CDR3 nucleotides are TGTGCCAGCAGTGAAGCCGGAGGGGTTAATGAAAAACTGTTTTTT. Amino acids: CASSEAGGVNEKLFF.

This clonotype was picked up many times. The CDR3 sequence is CASSRSDLYEQFF. CDR3 DNA: TGTGCCAGCAGCAGATCCGACTTGTATGAGCAGTTCTTC. V is TRBV7-8 and J is TRBJ2-1, with D uncertain. The V gene's germline CDR1 is SGHVS and CDR2 FQNEAQ. Between the trimmed V and J ends, which lost 5 bases and 8 bases, there was a span of 13 bases. This CDR3 is 13 amino acids long. The full variable domain, rest sourced from reference TRBV7-8 and TRBJ2-1, is GAGVSQSPRYKVAKRGQDVALRCDPISGHVSLFWYQQALGQGPEFLTYFQNEAQLDKSGLPSDRFFAERPEGSVSTLKIQRTQQEDSAVYLCASSRSDLYEQFFGPGTRLTVL.

This clonotype was seen a handful of times. The chain has TRBV6-5 and TRBJ1-1, with 9 bases matching TRBD1. The germline V gene has CDR1 MNHEY and CDR2 SVGAGI. J gave up 5 bases and V 6 bases, and 7 bases lay outside the gene matches. The CDR3 contains 14 residues. The CDR3 here is CASRLQGAVTEAFF. In nucleotides, the CDR3 is TGTGCCAGCAGATTACAGGGGGCTGTAACTGAAGCTTTCTTT.

The sample holds many counts of this clonotype. The chain employs TRBV27 and TRBJ2-7; 9 nucleotides line up with TRBD1. V dropped 2 bases and J dropped 3; count of bases not matched to a gene: 5. The CDR3 has 15 residues. From germline, CDR1 is MNHEY and CDR2 SMNVEV (reference sequence). CDR3 nucleotides: TGTGCCAGCAGTTTACCGGGGACAGGGTTCTACGAGCAGTACTTC. Encoded protein: CASSLPGTGFYEQYF.

This chain links TRBV20-1 with TRBJ1-5, with 9 bases identical to TRBD1. V was clipped by 3 bases and J by 8 bases; unmatched bases: 11. Germline values: CDR1 DFQATT, CDR2 SNEGSKA (reference sequence). The CDR3 has 15 residues. For the CDR3, the DNA is TGCAGTGCTAGCTTCGGACAGGGGAGTAGAGAGCCCCAGCATTTT. This sequence encodes CSASFGQGSREPQHF.

This chain connects TRBV28 to TRBJ2-7; possibly TRBD2 for D (5 bases). CDR1 is MDHEN and CDR2 is SYDVKM in the germline V gene. V gave up 4 bases and J gave up 3 bases, with 16 bases separating them. The CDR3 runs to 15 residues. The CDR3 is CASSSPTSILYEQYF. For the CDR3, the DNA is TGTGCCAGCAGTTCCCCCACTAGTATACTCTACGAGCAGTACTTC.